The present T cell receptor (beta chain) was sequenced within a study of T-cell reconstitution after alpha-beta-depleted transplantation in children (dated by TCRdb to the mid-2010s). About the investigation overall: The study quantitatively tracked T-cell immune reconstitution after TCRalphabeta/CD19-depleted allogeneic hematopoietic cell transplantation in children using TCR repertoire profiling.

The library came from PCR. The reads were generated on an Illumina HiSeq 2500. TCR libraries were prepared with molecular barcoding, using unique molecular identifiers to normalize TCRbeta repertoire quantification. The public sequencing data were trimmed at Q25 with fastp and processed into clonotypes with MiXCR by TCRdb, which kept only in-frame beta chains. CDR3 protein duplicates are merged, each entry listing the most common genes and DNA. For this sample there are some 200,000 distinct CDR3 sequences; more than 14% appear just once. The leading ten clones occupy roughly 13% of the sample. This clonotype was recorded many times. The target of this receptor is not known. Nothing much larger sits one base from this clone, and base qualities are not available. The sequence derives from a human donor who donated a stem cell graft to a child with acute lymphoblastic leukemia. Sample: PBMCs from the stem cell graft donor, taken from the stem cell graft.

CDR3 protein: CASSLGFWGGEKLFF. The nucleotide sequence is TGTGCCAGCAGTTTAGGTTTCTGGGGAGGTGAAAAACTGTTTTTT. The rearrangement combines TRBV12-3 or TRBV12-4 with TRBJ1-4; no D gene can be assigned with confidence. The CDR3 starts with the cysteine, ends with the phenylalanine, and has 15 residues. Only the CDR3 DNA is retained, 45 bases long and in frame from the first base. V drops 1 base and J drops 7 bases, leaving 13 bases in between.